The sequence of this T cell receptor beta chain was determined in a study of cytomegalovirus exposure and HLA in healthy donors. It was with 60 Vbeta and 13 Jbeta primers that the PCR ran. Repertoires were generated with immunoSEQ multiplex PCR, while TCRdb's copy carries only in-frame clones and drops some. The repertoire holds hundreds of thousands of clones, 65% to 85% seen once, with approximately 2.5% in the top ten. This clone was detected a few times. The antigen is not known. Trimming removed 6 bases at V and 4 bases at J, with 18 bases between. The CDR3 loop spans 15 amino acids. CDR1 and CDR2 (germline): MNHEY, SVGAGI. Findings and caveats of the study: Association of 16,951 TCR beta sequences with HLA alleles was found at 0.05 false discovery rate in a later analysis. In a later analysis, DRB1 alleles had the most associated TCRs; HLA-C alleles the fewest. Analysis was carried out at a later point, and it linked a missense DCLRE1C variant to TCR beta V- and J-gene trimming.

Source material: PBMCs. The sequence came from a female donor in good health and CMV-seronegative. The chain recombines TRBV6-5 with TRBJ2-5; tentative D call: TRBD1 (5 bases). CDR3: CASSSPPGSRETQYF. Written as DNA, the CDR3 is TGTGCCAGCAGCTCCCCGCCAGGGTCAAGAGAGACCCAGTACTTC.